The next 27 T cell receptor beta chains were all read from a single sample in a study of blood T cells in healthy people across ages. Combining a sample-barcoded 5' primer with a J-beta primer mix, a second PCR ran for 7 to 11 cycles. MiXCR was run by TCRdb on the 5' RACE reads, yielding one entry per CDR3 protein. The table records 800,000 to 1,000,000 distinct CDR3 sequences, around 48% of them present only once. Sample: blood. Receptor source: a man between 25 and 39 years old in good health.

The chain joins TRBV30 to TRBJ2-3; D uncertain. This CDR3 region has 13 residues. Germline CDR1 and CDR2: GTSNPN and SVGIG (reference sequence). V was pared by 4 bases and J by 0 bases, with 8 bases between. The CDR3 sequence: CAWIDTSTDTQYF. As DNA, the CDR3 is TGTGCCTGGATTGACACAAGCACAGATACGCAGTATTTT. The full variable domain, rest sourced from reference TRBV30 and TRBJ2-3, is SQTIHQWPATLVQPVGSPLSLECTVEGTSNPNLYWYRQAAGRGLQLLFYSVGIGQISSEVPQNLSASRPQDRQFILSSKKLLLSDSGFYLCAWIDTSTDTQYFGPGTRLTVL.

This sequence joins TRBV6-5 and TRBJ2-3, with TRBD1 matching 7 bases. Unmatched junction bases numbered 3, after V lost 0 bases and J lost 0 bases. CDR3 size: 16 residues. In germline, CDR1 is MNHEY, CDR2 SVGAGI. CDR3 bases: TGTGCCAGCAGTTACTCGCAGGGGGAAAGCACAGATACGCAGTATTTT. It translates to CASSYSQGESTDTQYF.

This clonotype was detected once. The genes are TRBV7-2 and TRBJ2-3; 10 nucleotides match TRBD2. CDR1 is SGHTA and CDR2 is FQGNSA in the germline V gene. V was clipped by 5 bases and J by 3 bases; unmatched bases: 11. This CDR3 has 17 residues. The chain's CDR3 is CASSNRLAGGKTDTQYF. Here the CDR3 DNA reads TGTGCCAGCAGCAACAGATTAGCGGGGGGTAAAACAGATACGCAGTATTTT.

The CDR3 coding sequence is TGTGCCAGCAGTGTCGCTAAGGGACTAGCGGGGGGGCCATCCACAGATACGCAGTATTTT. This codes for CASSVAKGLAGGPSTDTQYF. The rearrangement joins TRBV2 to TRBJ2-3; 16 bases line up with TRBD2. The V gene end was trimmed by 4 bases and the J gene end by 2 bases; junction bases not matched to a gene: 12. Germline CDR1 reads SNHLY; CDR2 reads FYNNEI. The CDR3 has 20 residues.

This clonotype occurred a few times. The rearrangement uses TRBV9 and TRBJ2-1, with TRBD2 matching over 11 bases. Germline CDR1 is SGDLS and CDR2 is YYNGEE. This CDR3 contains 15 residues. V shed 3 bases, J shed 4 bases, and the junction held 3 bases outside the gene matches. Here the CDR3 reads CASSATSGTYNEQFF. CDR3 in DNA: TGTGCCAGCAGCGCGACTAGCGGGACGTACAATGAGCAGTTCTTC.

To note about this clonotype: At one end the junction does not follow the germline gene, possibly because of a read error. This chain connects TRBV5-6 to TRBJ1-1; D is undetermined. The germline CDR1 and CDR2 sequences are SGHDT and YYEEEE. The CDR3 length is 14 residues. The CDR3 protein is CASSLVGEDTEAFF. For the CDR3, the DNA is TGTGCTAGCAGCTTGGTTGGGGAGGACACTGAAGCTTTCTTT. Using reference TRBV5-6 and TRBJ1-1 for the parts outside the CDR3, the full variable domain is DAGVTQSPTHLIKTRGQQVTLRCSPKSGHDTVSWYQQALGQGPQFIFQYYEEEERQRGNFPDRFSGHQFPNYSSELNVNALLLGDSALYLCASSLVGEDTEAFFGQGTRLTVV.

This clonotype was counted between two and nine times. The chain carries TRBV11-2 and TRBJ2-1; TRBD1 matches 9 bases. The CDR3 length is 16 residues. The V gene end was trimmed by 1 base and the J gene end by 8 bases; junction bases not matched to a gene: 9. The germline V gene encodes CDR1 SGHAT and CDR2 FQNNGV. CDR3: CASSLGPGQGYDEQFF. CDR3 coding DNA: TGTGCCAGCAGCTTAGGTCCGGGACAGGGTTACGATGAGCAGTTCTTC.

This clonotype appeared a single time. The chain recombines TRBV30 with TRBJ2-4; D not certain. Germline values: CDR1 GTSNPN, CDR2 SVGIG (reference sequence). This CDR3 is built from 15 residues. V lost 3 bases and J 6 bases, leaving 18 bases between the germline ends. In nucleotides, the CDR3 is TGTGCCTGGAGGGGCGGCCACCTGGGCGGAAACATTCAGTACTTC. The encoded protein is CAWRGGHLGGNIQYF.

The chain carries TRBV15 and TRBJ2-1; 14 nucleotides match TRBD2. Per the germline V gene, CDR1 is LNHNV and CDR2 is YYDKDF (reference sequence). Unmatched junction bases numbered 3, after V lost 1 base and J lost 7 bases. The CDR3 covers 16 residues. CDR3 loop: CATSRVRLAGGNEQFF. The CDR3 nucleotides are TGTGCCACCAGCAGAGTTAGACTAGCGGGGGGGAATGAGCAGTTCTTC. Full variable domain (outside the CDR3, taken from reference TRBV15 and TRBJ2-1): DAMVIQNPRYQVTQFGKPVTLSCSQTLNHNVMYWYQQKSSQAPKLLFHYYDKDFNNEADTPDNFQSRRPNTSFCFLDIRSPGLGDTAMYLCATSRVRLAGGNEQFFGPGTRLTVL.

This chain joins TRBV12-3 or TRBV12-4 and TRBJ2-7; no clear D. Trimming took off 5 bases at V and 4 bases at J, with 9 bases between the two ends. CDR3 size: 12 residues. CDR3 coding DNA: TGTGCCAGCAGTCCCGTATATTACGAGCAGTACTTC. This codes for CASSPVYYEQYF.

This clonotype turned up a few times. The chain combines TRBV20-1 with TRBJ2-7, with a possible D match to TRBD2 (6 bases). Trimming pared 5 bases from V and 2 bases from J, leaving 19 bases between. The germline V gene has CDR1 DFQATT and CDR2 SNEGSKA (reference sequence). The CDR3 extends over 15 amino acids. CDR3 amino acids: CSARTPGVATYEQYF. The DNA for the CDR3 is TGCAGTGCTCGTACGCCGGGGGTAGCGACCTACGAGCAGTACTTC.

This clonotype was seen many times. This chain links TRBV7-2 with TRBJ2-3; 10 nucleotides match TRBD2. With V trimmed by 6 bases and J by 6 bases, 6 bases remained unmatched. Per the germline V gene, CDR1 is SGHTA and CDR2 is FQGNSA. The CDR3 is made up of 14 amino acids. The CDR3 DNA is TGTGCCAGCAGTCCTAGCGGGGGCTTTGATACGCAGTATTTT. This codes for CASSPSGGFDTQYF.

Ten or more counts support this clonotype. V is TRBV20-1 and J is TRBJ2-5, with 10 bases fitting TRBD2. V shed 0 bases, J shed 0 bases, and the junction held 10 bases outside the gene matches. CDR3 size: 18 residues. The V gene's germline CDR1 is DFQATT and CDR2 SNEGSKA (reference sequence). In DNA, the CDR3 is TGCAGTGCTAGAGATCAGGAGAGCGGGGGGGCTTACCAAGAGACCCAGTACTTC. Translating gives CSARDQESGGAYQETQYF.

This clonotype was observed many times. The chain is built from TRBV29-1 and TRBJ2-6; the D is unclear. Germline V lookup: CDR1 SQVTM, CDR2 ANQGSEA. The CDR3 spans 15 residues. Deletions cut 0 bases from V and 0 bases from J, with 6 bases between. In nucleotides, the CDR3 is TGCAGCGTTGAAGAAGGCGACTCTGGGGCCAACGTCCTGACTTTC. It encodes CSVEEGDSGANVLTF.

The J gene is TRBJ1-2, the V gene TRBV12-3 or TRBV12-4; 9 nucleotides align to TRBD1. With V trimmed by 6 bases and J by 8 bases, 7 bases remained unmatched. The CDR3 consists of 13 residues. CDR3 region: CASSQQGAKGYTF. For the CDR3, the DNA is TGTGCCAGCAGCCAACAGGGGGCTAAGGGCTACACCTTC.

The V and J genes are TRBV20-1 and TRBJ2-7, with D perhaps TRBD1 or TRBD2 (5 bases each). The V gene lost 0 bases and the J gene lost 0 bases, with 12 bases spanning the gap. Germline CDR1 reads DFQATT; CDR2 reads SNEGSKA (reference sequence). The CDR3 has 15 amino acids. CDR3 bases: TGCAGTGCTAGAGATCTGGGACGTAACTCCTACGAGCAGTACTTC. It yields the protein CSARDLGRNSYEQYF.

This rearrangement joins TRBV4-2 to TRBJ2-2; no definite D call. The CDR3 runs to 14 residues. Germline lookup yields CDR1 LGHNA and CDR2 YNFKEQ. V was pared by 0 bases and J by 5 bases, with 7 bases between. The CDR3: CASSQEMSTGELFF. The CDR3 DNA reads TGTGCCAGCAGCCAAGAAATGTCGACCGGGGAGCTGTTTTTT.

V and J are TRBV29-1 and TRBJ2-5; no clear D gene. Per the germline V gene, CDR1 is SQVTM and CDR2 is ANQGSEA. The CDR3 covers 14 residues. The V and J ends lost 6 bases and 2 bases respectively, with 16 bases between them. The CDR3 nucleotides read TGCAGCGTCGTACCTTGGGCACTTCAAGAGACCCAGTACTTC. Translated, it gives CSVVPWALQETQYF.

V and J are TRBV28 and TRBJ2-3; 11 bases align to TRBD2. After removal of 5 bases from V and 6 bases from J, the junction contained 13 bases not matched to a gene. CDR3 length: 17 residues. The germline V gene encodes CDR1 MDHEN and CDR2 SYDVKM. The chain's CDR3 is CASSPLTSGVGFDTQYF. CDR3 DNA: TGTGCCAGCAGTCCATTGACTAGCGGGGTTGGTTTTGATACGCAGTATTTT.

This clonotype was seen once. Given a much more abundant clone one base away, this may be a read error. This chain connects TRBV7-2 to TRBJ2-1; D is unclear. The germline V gene encodes CDR1 SGHTA and CDR2 FQGNSA. There are 12 residues in the CDR3. The CDR3, as DNA: TGTGTCAGCAGCACACAATACAATGAGCAGTTCTTC. It is translated as CVSSTQYNEQFF.

This clonotype was picked up a small number of times. The chain carries TRBV20-1 and TRBJ2-3; D is uncertain. This CDR3 region has 13 residues. V was cut by 6 bases and J by 0 bases, with 10 bases left in between. The germline CDR1 and CDR2 sequences are DFQATT and SNEGSKA (reference sequence). CDR3 sequence reads: CSARNPSTDTQYF. The CDR3 nucleotides are TGCAGTGCCCGAAACCCCAGCACAGATACGCAGTATTTT.

The sample holds a few counts of this clonotype. CDR3 bases: TGTGCCAGCAGCCAAGATTCGGGGACGGAAACCTACGAGCAGTACTTC. It encodes CASSQDSGTETYEQYF. This sequence joins TRBV14 and TRBJ2-7; D is perhaps TRBD1 or TRBD2 (5 bases each). The germline V gene has CDR1 SGHDN and CDR2 FVKESK. The CDR3 loop spans 16 amino acids. V was cut by 0 bases and J by 2 bases, with 14 bases left in between.

Concerning this clonotype: A junction boundary mismatches the germline segment, possibly from a read error. The V gene is TRBV7-7, the J gene TRBJ2-2, with D perhaps TRBD2 (6 bases). The germline CDR1 and CDR2 sequences are SSHAT and FNYEAQ (reference sequence). The CDR3 runs to 14 residues. This CDR3 reads CASSLASGSGELFF. The CDR3, as DNA: TGTGCTAGCAGCTTAGCATCCGGGAGCGGGGAGCTGTTTTTT.

The genes are TRBV28 and TRBJ2-7; the match to TRBD1 covers 8 bases. CDR1 is MDHEN, CDR2 SYDVKM, per germline. The CDR3 has 12 amino acids. The V gene end was trimmed by 9 bases and the J gene end by 3 bases; junction bases not matched to a gene: 4. CDR3: CASRTGNYEQYF. CDR3 nucleotides: TGTGCCAGTCGGACAGGGAACTACGAGCAGTACTTC.

This chain joins TRBV6-1 and TRBJ1-5, with D perhaps TRBD1 (6 bases). V was shortened by 11 bases and J by 4 bases, with 15 bases between the two germline ends. In germline, CDR1 is MNHNS, CDR2 SASEGT. This CDR3 contains 13 residues. The CDR3 DNA reads TGTGCCGGTGCCAGGGGAAGAAATCAGCCCCAGCATTTT. This encodes CAGARGRNQPQHF.

V is TRBV7-2 and J is TRBJ2-7; tentative D call: TRBD1 (5 bases). The germline gives CDR1 SGHTA, CDR2 FQGNSA. Deletions cut 6 bases from V and 3 bases from J, with 12 bases between. This CDR3 contains 13 residues. In nucleotides, the CDR3 is TGTGCCAGCAGTTTTGACAGCAACTACGAGCAGTACTTC. It yields the protein CASSFDSNYEQYF.

This rearrangement joins TRBV7-2 to TRBJ2-3, with a weak D call TRBD1 (5 bases). Trimming removed 5 bases from V and 1 base from J, with 13 bases in between. The CDR3 has 15 amino acids. Germline V gene sequence: CDR1 SGHTA, CDR2 FQGNSA. As DNA, the CDR3 is TGTGCCAGCAGCATGGGAATAGGGGGCACAGATACGCAGTATTTT. Translation gives CASSMGIGGTDTQYF.